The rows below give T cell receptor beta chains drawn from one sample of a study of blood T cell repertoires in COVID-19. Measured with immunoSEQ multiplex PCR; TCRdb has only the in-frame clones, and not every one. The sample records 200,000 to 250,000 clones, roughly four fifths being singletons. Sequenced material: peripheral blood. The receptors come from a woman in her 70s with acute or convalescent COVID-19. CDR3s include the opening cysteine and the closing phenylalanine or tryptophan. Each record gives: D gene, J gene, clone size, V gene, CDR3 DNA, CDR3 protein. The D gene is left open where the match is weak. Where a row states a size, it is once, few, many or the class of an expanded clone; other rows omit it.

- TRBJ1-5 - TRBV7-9 TGTGCCAGCAGCTTAGGTGCGGGTGGTCAGCCCCAGCATTTT CASSLGAGGQPQHF
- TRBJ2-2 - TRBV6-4 TGTGCCAGCAGTAACAGGGTCGGAGACACCGGGGAGCTGTTTTTT CASSNRVGDTGELFF
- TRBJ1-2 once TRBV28 TGTGCCAGCAGTTTCCGGACAGTTGGCTACACCTTC CASSFRTVGYTF
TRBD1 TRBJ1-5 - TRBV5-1 TGCGCCAGCAGCTTAGGGGGACAGGGCGGCAATCAGCCCCAGCATTTT CASSLGGQGGNQPQHF
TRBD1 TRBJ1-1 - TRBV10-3 TGTGCCATCAGGGACAGGACTGAAGCTTTCTTT CAIRDRTEAFF
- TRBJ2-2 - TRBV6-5 TGTGCCAGCAGTTACTCGGGGCGCACCGGGGAGCTGTTTTTT CASSYSGRTGELFF
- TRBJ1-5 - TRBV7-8 TGTGCCAGCAGCTACAGGGAGGGGATTCAGCCCCAGCATTTT CASSYREGIQPQHF
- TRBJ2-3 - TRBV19 TGTGCCAGTAGTATATGGAGCGCAGATACGCAGTATTTT CASSIWSADTQYF
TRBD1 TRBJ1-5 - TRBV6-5 TGTGCCAGCAGGAGACAGGGGGCTGGTCATCAGCCCCAGCATTTT CASRRQGAGHQPQHF
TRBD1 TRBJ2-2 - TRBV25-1 TGTGCCAGCAGGGGGACAGGGGAAGGCGGGGAGCTGTTTTTT CASRGTGEGGELFF
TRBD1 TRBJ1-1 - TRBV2 TGTGCCAGCAGTGAAGCGGGGACAGGGGCCCATGCAGCTTTCTTT CASSEAGTGAHAAFF
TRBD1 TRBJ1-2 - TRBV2 TGTGCCAGCAGTTGGACAGGGGCCGGCTACACCTTC CASSWTGAGYTF
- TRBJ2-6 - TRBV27 TGTGCCAGCAGTCTTCGGTGGGGGGAACCCTCTGGGGCCAACGTCCTGACTTTC CASSLRWGEPSGANVLTF
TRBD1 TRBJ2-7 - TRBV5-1 TGCGCCAGCAGCTCCGGGACAGGGCTGACTTCAGGTTACGAGCAGTACTTC CASSSGTGLTSGYEQYF
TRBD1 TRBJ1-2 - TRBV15 TGTGCCACCAGCTTTGACAGGGGGGTAAATAACTATGGCTACACCTTC CATSFDRGVNNYGYTF
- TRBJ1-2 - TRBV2 TGTGCCAGCAGTCCCCGGGGGGACCGGTATGGCTACACCTTC CASSPRGDRYGYTF